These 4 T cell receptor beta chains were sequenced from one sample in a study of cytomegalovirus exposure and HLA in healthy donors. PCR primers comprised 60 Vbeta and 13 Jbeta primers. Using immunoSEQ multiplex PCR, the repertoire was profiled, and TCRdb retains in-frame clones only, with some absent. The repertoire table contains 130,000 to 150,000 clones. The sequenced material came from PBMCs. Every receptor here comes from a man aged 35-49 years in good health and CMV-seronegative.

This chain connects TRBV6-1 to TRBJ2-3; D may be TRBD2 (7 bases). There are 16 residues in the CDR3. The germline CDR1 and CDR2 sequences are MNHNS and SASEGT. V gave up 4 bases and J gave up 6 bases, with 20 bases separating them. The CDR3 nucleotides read TGTGCCAGCAGTGCTTCACTACCCGGGGGGCGTGATACGCAGTATTTT. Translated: CASSASLPGGRDTQYF.

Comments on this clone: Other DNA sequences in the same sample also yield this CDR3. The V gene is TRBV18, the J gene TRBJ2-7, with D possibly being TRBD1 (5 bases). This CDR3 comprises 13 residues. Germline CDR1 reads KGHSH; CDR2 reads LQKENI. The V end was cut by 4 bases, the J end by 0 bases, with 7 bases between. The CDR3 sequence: CASSRQSSYEQYF. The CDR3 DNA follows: TGTGCCAGCTCACGACAGAGCTCCTACGAGCAGTACTTC.

CDR3 region: CAIRREDNEKLFF. CDR3 coding DNA: TGTGCCATACGACGGGAGGACAATGAAAAACTGTTTTTT. The chain combines TRBV10-3 with TRBJ1-4; D is unclear. The CDR3 has 13 residues. Trimming took 9 bases from V and 5 from J, leaving 13 bases between them. Germline assignment: CDR1 ENHRY and CDR2 SYGVKD.

This CDR3 reads CASSERPSYEQYF. The CDR3 bases are TGTGCCAGCAGTGAGAGGCCTTCCTACGAGCAGTACTTC. The chain has TRBV6-4 and TRBJ2-7; D not resolved. The length of the CDR3 is 13 residues. Trimming left V 3 bases short and J 1 base short, with 7 bases between. The V gene's germline CDR1 is MRHNA and CDR2 SNTAGT.